These 15 T cell receptor beta chains originate from one sample sequenced in a study of T cells in Graves' hyperthyroidism and ophthalmopathy. The CDR3 regions of TCR beta were amplified from RNA transcripts. TCR CDR3 regions were first amplified by RT-PCR with HTBI primers. TCRdb re-called the multiplex PCR reads with MiXCR, one entry per CDR3 protein. The profile covers around 600,000 distinct CDR3 sequences, with roughly a sixth appearing a single time and roughly 3.3% taken by the ten largest. The material sequenced was blood. The receptors stem from a woman aged 40 to 49 with Graves' ophthalmopathy.

This clonotype was seen once. This chain connects TRBV29-1 to TRBJ1-2; D is perhaps TRBD1 (5 bases). Per the germline V gene, CDR1 is SQVTM and CDR2 is ANQGSEA. The CDR3 is made up of 14 amino acids. Trimming stripped 2 bases from V and 5 bases from J, with 15 bases between. The CDR3 DNA follows: TGCAGCGTTGAAACCCTGACAGCCCCATATGGCTACACCTTC. This gives the protein CSVETLTAPYGYTF.

This clonotype was seen a handful of times. The chain is built from TRBV6-5 and TRBJ2-7; the D gene is possibly TRBD1 (6 bases). The CDR3 spans 18 residues. The germline V gene encodes CDR1 MNHEY and CDR2 SVGAGI. V lost 0 bases and J lost 1, with 19 bases in between. The DNA of the CDR3 is TGTGCCAGCAGTTACTCGAGGGAGACAGGACAGCTTTCCTACGAGCAGTACTTC. This gives the protein CASSYSRETGQLSYEQYF.

This clonotype was detected many times. The chain uses TRBV5-5 and TRBJ2-1; D is undetermined. Germline V CDR1 and CDR2: SGHKS, YYEKEE (reference sequence). CDR3 length: 13 residues. V lost 4 bases and J 10 bases, leaving 15 bases between the germline ends. CDR3 amino acids: CASSELSTREQFF. CDR3 DNA: TGTGCCAGCAGCGAACTAAGTACACGGGAGCAGTTCTTC.

This clonotype was found many times. The rearrangement uses TRBV5-1 and TRBJ1-1; maybe TRBD1 (5 bases). V lost 1 base and J lost 3, with 13 bases in between. Looked up from germline, CDR1 is SGHRS and CDR2 is YFSETQ. The CDR3 is 15 amino acids. For the CDR3, the DNA is TGCGCCAGCAGCTTGAGAGGGGATCACGACACTGAAGCTTTCTTT. It codes for CASSLRGDHDTEAFF.

The rearrangement links TRBV19 to TRBJ1-1; the D is unclear. Germline CDR1 and CDR2: LNHDA and SQIVND (reference sequence). This CDR3 spans 12 amino acids. The V gene lost 4 bases and the J gene lost 4 bases, with 7 bases spanning the gap. The CDR3 sequence is CASSRKGTEAFF. CDR3 in DNA: TGTGCCAGTAGTAGAAAAGGCACTGAAGCTTTCTTT.

This clonotype was recorded a few times. V and J are TRBV11-2 and TRBJ1-4, with D hard to call. The CDR3 runs to 14 residues. CDR1 SGHAT and CDR2 FQNNGV come from the germline V gene. Between the trimmed V and J ends, which lost 1 base and 8 bases, there was a span of 11 bases. DNA for the CDR3: TGTGCCAGCAGCTTAGGTGTCAGTAGGGAAAAACTGTTTTTT. Amino acids: CASSLGVSREKLFF.

The rearrangement links TRBV12-3 or TRBV12-4 to TRBJ2-1; TRBD2 matches 8 bases. The CDR3 totals 17 residues. V lost 5 bases to trimming and J lost 6 bases; unmatched junction nucleotides: 15. The CDR3 nucleotides are TGTGCCAGCAGTCCACCCACGAGCGGGAGAGGGGCCAATGAGCAGTTCTTC. Protein product: CASSPPTSGRGANEQFF.

This clonotype was detected ten times or more. J is TRBJ2-7 and V is TRBV2; TRBD2 is a possible D gene (6 bases). Trimming stripped 7 bases from V and 0 bases from J, with 19 bases between. CDR1 is SNHLY, CDR2 FYNNEI, per germline. The CDR3 has 16 amino acids. The CDR3 sequence: CASTPGRGLSSYEQYF. The CDR3 region has the DNA TGTGCCAGCACCCCGGGGCGGGGCCTGAGCTCCTACGAGCAGTACTTC.

This clonotype was observed many times. The chain uses TRBV7-2 and TRBJ2-4; the D is unclear. The V gene's germline CDR1 is SGHTA and CDR2 FQGNSA. The length of the CDR3 is 15 residues. V lost 1 base, J lost 8 bases, and 15 bases lay in between. The CDR3 spells CASSLGPGDRYIQYF. The CDR3 coding sequence is TGTGCCAGCAGCTTAGGCCCGGGCGATAGGTACATTCAGTACTTC.

This chain uses TRBV28 with TRBJ1-2; 9 nucleotides agree with TRBD1. From germline, CDR1 is MDHEN and CDR2 SYDVKM. CDR3 length: 18 residues. V gave up 5 bases and J gave up 0 bases; unmatched junction bases: 13. The CDR3 sequence is CASSTTRTGAPSNYGYTF. CDR3 in DNA: TGTGCCAGCAGTACCACTCGGACAGGGGCCCCCTCTAACTATGGCTACACCTTC.

This clonotype was picked up many times. The chain is built from TRBV2 and TRBJ2-3; D unresolved. From germline, CDR1 is SNHLY and CDR2 FYNNEI. V dropped 6 bases and J dropped 6 bases, with 25 bases sitting between them. This CDR3 has 17 residues. The CDR3 DNA reads TGTGCCAGCAGCAACCCGCAAAGGCTAGATTCTCACGATACGCAGTATTTT. It is translated as CASSNPQRLDSHDTQYF.

This clonotype was seen at least ten times. The V gene is TRBV20-1, the J gene TRBJ2-4, with 10 bases aligning to TRBD1. The germline V gene encodes CDR1 DFQATT and CDR2 SNEGSKA (reference sequence). CDR3 length equals 13 residues. Germline trimming cut 6 bases from V and 4 bases from J; bases unmatched to any gene: 3. The CDR3 nucleotides are TGCAGTGCCAAGGACAGGGGGAAAAACATTCAGTACTTC. Its protein is CSAKDRGKNIQYF.

This sequence joins TRBV5-6 and TRBJ2-1; 12 nucleotides agree with TRBD2. Germline V gene lookup returns CDR1 SGHDT and CDR2 YYEEEE. V dropped 4 bases and J dropped 2; count of bases not matched to a gene: 7. This CDR3 is 17 amino acids long. The chain's CDR3 is CASSETGLAGTYNEQFF. As DNA, the CDR3 is TGTGCCAGCAGCGAAACGGGACTAGCGGGTACCTACAATGAGCAGTTCTTC. The whole variable domain, remainder taken from reference TRBV5-6 and TRBJ2-1, is DAGVTQSPTHLIKTRGQQVTLRCSPKSGHDTVSWYQQALGQGPQFIFQYYEEEERQRGNFPDRFSGHQFPNYSSELNVNALLLGDSALYLCASSETGLAGTYNEQFFGPGTRLTVL.

CDR3 region: CASSVGAGGRGMETQYF. As DNA, the CDR3 is TGTGCCAGCAGCGTAGGGGCGGGGGGCCGGGGGATGGAGACCCAGTACTTC. The chain joins TRBV9 to TRBJ2-5; 8 nucleotides agree with TRBD2. With 0 bases clipped from V and 5 bases from J, the junction kept 12 bases outside the gene matches. The CDR3 consists of 17 residues. Germline CDR1 reads SGDLS; CDR2 reads YYNGEE. Full variable domain (remainder filled in from reference TRBV9 and TRBJ2-5): DSGVTQTPKHLITATGQRVTLRCSPRSGDLSVYWYQQSLDQGLQFLIQYYNGEERAKGNILERFSAQQFPDLHSELNLSSLELGDSALYFCASSVGAGGRGMETQYFGPGTRLLVL.

This clonotype was counted at least ten times. V gene TRBV20-1 combines with J gene TRBJ2-7, with D maybe TRBD1 (5 bases). With 5 bases removed from V and 5 bases from J, the gap between germline ends came to 22 bases. The CDR3 covers 15 residues. The germline CDR1 and CDR2 sequences are DFQATT and SNEGSKA (reference sequence). The chain's CDR3 is CSAEYNAGLGHEQYF. CDR3 nucleotides: TGCAGTGCTGAGTATAACGCAGGGCTTGGGCACGAGCAGTACTTC.